These 11 T cell receptor beta chains came from one sample sequenced in a study of blood T cell repertoires in COVID-19. Using immunoSEQ multiplex PCR, the repertoire was profiled, and TCRdb retains in-frame clones only, with some absent. The sample has under 50,000 clones; 88% are singletons. Sequenced: peripheral blood. All receptors come from a man aged 70 or older with active COVID-19.

The rearrangement joins TRBV4-1 to TRBJ1-5; D uncertain. V was cut by 1 base and J by 3 bases, with 10 bases left in between. The CDR3 contains 15 residues. The germline V gene encodes CDR1 MGHRA and CDR2 YSYEKL. CDR3 residues: CASSQVRGFNQPQHF. In DNA form, the CDR3 reads TGCGCCAGCAGCCAAGTCCGAGGGTTCAATCAGCCCCAGCATTTT.

V usage is TRBV5-1 and J usage is TRBJ2-5, with a possible D match to TRBD1 (6 bases). The CDR3 runs 19 residues. CDR1 is SGHRS and CDR2 is YFSETQ in the germline V gene. The V and J ends lost 4 bases and 4 bases respectively, with 29 bases between them. The CDR3 nucleotides are TGCGCCAGCAGCCCTCAGGGGATCCCCCGGGACGGAACAGTAGAGACCCAGTACTTC. Translation: CASSPQGIPRDGTVETQYF.

The chain employs TRBV6-5 and TRBJ2-7; D is unclear. This CDR3 contains 13 residues. Germline V lookup: CDR1 MNHEY, CDR2 SVGAGI. V dropped 6 bases and J dropped 2 bases, with 11 bases sitting between them. The CDR3 coding sequence is TGTGCCAGCAGGGATGGGCGAGCCTACGAGCAGTACTTC. This translates into CASRDGRAYEQYF.

This chain uses TRBV29-1 with TRBJ2-2; tentatively, D is TRBD1 (5 bases). Germline V gene data show CDR1 as SQVTM and CDR2 as ANQGSEA. This CDR3 region has 13 residues. Trimming cost V 6 bases and J 2 bases, with 10 bases left between them. DNA for the CDR3: TGCAGCGTCGCGACAGCCAACACCGGGGAGCTGTTTTTT. Amino acid sequence: CSVATANTGELFF.

The DNA for the CDR3 is TGTGCCAGCAGCGGGGGGTCCGCGAACACCGGGGAGCTGTTTTTT. It is translated as CASSGGSANTGELFF. The chain employs TRBV7-9 and TRBJ2-2, with a possible D match to TRBD2 (6 bases). V dropped 5 bases and J dropped 0 bases, with 10 bases sitting between them. In germline, CDR1 is SEHNR, CDR2 FQNEAQ (reference sequence). The CDR3 sequence is 15 residues long.

The chain joins TRBV7-3 to TRBJ1-1, with 8 bases lining up with TRBD1. V shed 0 bases, J shed 5 bases, and the junction held 8 bases outside the gene matches. The CDR3 is 16 residues long. The V gene's germline CDR1 is SGHTA and CDR2 FQGTGA. The CDR3 spells CASSLTPGQGGTEAFF. The CDR3 DNA reads as TGTGCCAGCAGCTTAACCCCCGGACAGGGTGGAACTGAAGCTTTCTTT.

V gene TRBV5-1 combines with J gene TRBJ2-7, with 7 bases lining up with TRBD2. V shed 5 bases and J 0 bases; nucleotides not matched to a gene: 8. Germline V gene sequence: CDR1 SGHRS, CDR2 YFSETQ. This CDR3 has 15 residues. The CDR3 spells CASRTQGGGSYEQYF. CDR3 sequence (DNA): TGCGCCAGCAGAACCCAAGGCGGGGGCTCCTACGAGCAGTACTTC.

The V and J genes are TRBV5-4 and TRBJ1-4; 11 bases fit TRBD1. The ends lost 0 bases at V and 7 bases at J; junction bases unmatched: 2. This CDR3 is built from 15 residues. CDR1 SGHNT and CDR2 YYREEE come from the germline V gene (reference sequence). For the CDR3, the DNA is TGTGCCAGCAGCTTGGCGGGGACAGGGGGTGAAAAACTGTTTTTT. Translating it yields CASSLAGTGGEKLFF. Based on the CDR3 plus reference TRBV5-4 and TRBJ1-4, the full variable domain is ETGVTQSPTHLIKTRGQQVTLRCSSQSGHNTVSWYQQALGQGPQFIFQYYREEENGRGNFPPRFSGLQFPNYSSELNVNALELDDSALYLCASSLAGTGGEKLFFGSGTQLSVL.

This sequence joins TRBV7-9 and TRBJ2-5; maybe TRBD2 (5 bases). Germline V gene data show CDR1 as SEHNR and CDR2 as FQNEAQ (reference sequence). The CDR3 runs 14 residues. V lost 3 bases and J lost 2, with 10 bases in between. The CDR3 DNA follows: TGTGCCAGCAGCTTCCCCGGAGGTCAAGAGACCCAGTACTTC. Translation: CASSFPGGQETQYF.

The chain couples TRBV28 to TRBJ2-1; tentative D call: TRBD1 (5 bases). The CDR3 has 14 residues. V dropped 2 bases and J dropped 9 bases, with 14 bases sitting between them. Germline values: CDR1 MDHEN, CDR2 SYDVKM. This CDR3 reads CASSLGVSQGEQFF. CDR3 sequence (DNA): TGTGCCAGCAGTTTAGGGGTTAGCCAGGGTGAGCAGTTCTTC.

This chain links TRBV7-3 with TRBJ2-7, with 7 bases matching TRBD2. Germline CDR1 SGHTA, CDR2 FQGTGA. The V gene end was trimmed by 5 bases and the J gene end by 0 bases; junction bases not matched to a gene: 1. This CDR3 is 13 amino acids long. CDR3 bases: TGTGCCAGCAGCCGCGGGAGCTCCTACGAGCAGTACTTC. This sequence encodes CASSRGSSYEQYF.